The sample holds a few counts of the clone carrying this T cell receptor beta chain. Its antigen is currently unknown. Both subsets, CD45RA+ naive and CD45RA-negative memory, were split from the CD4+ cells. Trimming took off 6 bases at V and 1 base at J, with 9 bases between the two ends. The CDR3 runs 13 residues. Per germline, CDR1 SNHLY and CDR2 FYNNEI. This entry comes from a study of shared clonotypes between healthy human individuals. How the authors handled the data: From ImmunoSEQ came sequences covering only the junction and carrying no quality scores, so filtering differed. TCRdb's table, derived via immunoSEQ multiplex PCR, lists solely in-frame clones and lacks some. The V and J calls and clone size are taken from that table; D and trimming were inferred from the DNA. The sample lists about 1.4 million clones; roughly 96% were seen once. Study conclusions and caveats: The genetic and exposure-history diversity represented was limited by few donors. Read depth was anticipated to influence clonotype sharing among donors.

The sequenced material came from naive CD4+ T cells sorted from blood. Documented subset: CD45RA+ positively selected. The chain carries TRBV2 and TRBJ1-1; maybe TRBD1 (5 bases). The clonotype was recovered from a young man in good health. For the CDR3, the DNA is TGTGCCAGCAGGGTAACAGGGAACACTGAAGCTTTCTTT. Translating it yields CASRVTGNTEAFF.